Below, 30 T cell receptor beta chains from the same sample are listed, as sequenced in a study of CD4+ T cells in melanoma. Measured with immunoSEQ multiplex PCR; TCRdb has only the in-frame clones, and not every one. Among approximately 110,000 clones, 92% were seen once, and the ten largest hold about 3.3%. Sequenced sample: peripheral blood. All receptors come from a human donor with melanoma.

V and J are TRBV28 and TRBJ2-7; possibly TRBD2 for D (7 bases). The germline V gene encodes CDR1 MDHEN and CDR2 SYDVKM. The CDR3 is 14 residues long. The germline V and J ends were trimmed by 8 bases and 4 bases, with 18 bases remaining between them. The CDR3 coding sequence is TGTGCCAGCGACCGAGGGGGGGCTGGTTACGAGCAGTACTTC. Its protein product is CASDRGGAGYEQYF.

The chain carries TRBV9 and TRBJ2-2; D call uncertain. V was clipped by 3 bases and J by 2 bases, with 17 bases between them. CDR1 and CDR2 from the germline V gene are SGDLS and YYNGEE. This CDR3 spans 17 amino acids. In DNA form, the CDR3 reads TGTGCCAGCAGCGGTTTAAGTTTGGTTATAAACACCGGGGAGCTGTTTTTT. This gives the protein CASSGLSLVINTGELFF.

This sequence joins TRBV9 and TRBJ2-3; 12 positions match TRBD2. This CDR3 region has 15 residues. CDR1 SGDLS and CDR2 YYNGEE come from the germline V gene. J was trimmed by 8 bases and V by 0 bases; bases with no gene match: 4. The CDR3: CASSVGLAGALTQYF. The CDR3 DNA is TGTGCCAGCAGCGTAGGACTAGCGGGGGCGCTTACGCAGTATTTT.

This chain links TRBV19 with TRBJ2-3; D is undetermined. Germline V CDR1 and CDR2: LNHDA, SQIVND (reference sequence). V was shortened by 5 bases and J by 2 bases, with 17 bases between the two germline ends. The CDR3 loop spans 16 amino acids. The CDR3 nucleotides are TGTGCCAGTAGTGCAGCTATCGTGCTCCTCACAGATACGCAGTATTTT. It specifies CASSAAIVLLTDTQYF.

This chain connects TRBV5-1 to TRBJ2-7, with 10 bases identical to TRBD1. Germline lookup yields CDR1 SGHRS and CDR2 YFSETQ. The CDR3 is 15 amino acids. Germline trimming cut 1 base from V and 1 base from J; bases unmatched to any gene: 2. The DNA of the CDR3 is TGCGCCAGCAGCTTGCGGGACAGGGGATCCTACGAGCAGTACTTC. Its protein product is CASSLRDRGSYEQYF.

The gene calls are TRBV5-6 and TRBJ2-2; 8 positions agree with TRBD1. From germline, CDR1 is SGHDT and CDR2 YYEEEE. The CDR3 has 14 amino acids. Trimming at V came to 3 bases and at J to 7 bases, leaving 5 bases not matched to a gene. CDR3 in amino acids: CASSWQGAYGELFF. In nucleotides, the CDR3 is TGTGCCAGCAGCTGGCAGGGGGCCTACGGGGAGCTGTTTTTT.

The chain is built from TRBV7-2 and TRBJ2-1; unclear D gene. The CDR3 consists of 13 residues. V dropped 5 bases and J dropped 6 bases, with 11 bases sitting between them. Germline V gene sequence: CDR1 SGHTA, CDR2 FQGNSA. CDR3 DNA sequence: TGTGCCAGCAGCCCTAATAGGCCCAATGAGCAGTTCTTC. This encodes CASSPNRPNEQFF.

This clone was counted between two and nine times. This sequence joins TRBV12-5 and TRBJ2-2; 9 bases match TRBD2. Germline V gene lookup returns CDR1 LGHNT and CDR2 FRNRAP. J gave up 0 bases and V 1 base, and 0 bases lay outside the gene matches. The CDR3 has 16 amino acids. CDR3 residues: CASGLASGANTGELFF. The CDR3 DNA follows: TGTGCTAGTGGTTTGGCTAGCGGGGCGAACACCGGGGAGCTGTTTTTT.

This chain connects TRBV27 to TRBJ2-7; perhaps TRBD1 as D (6 bases). The CDR3 totals 13 residues. Trimming took 5 bases from V and 6 from J, leaving 14 bases between them. Germline V lookup: CDR1 MNHEY, CDR2 SMNVEV (reference sequence). CDR3 DNA sequence: TGTGCCAGCAGTCCTAGGACAGTGAGCGAGCAGTACTTC. Protein: CASSPRTVSEQYF.

This chain uses TRBV7-2 with TRBJ2-1; 7 bases fit TRBD2. V shed 1 base, J shed 8 bases, and the junction held 14 bases outside the gene matches. The CDR3 runs to 17 residues. Germline V gene lookup returns CDR1 SGHTA and CDR2 FQGNSA. The CDR3: CASSLVGGSGLNDEQFF. CDR3 sequence (DNA): TGTGCCAGCAGCTTAGTAGGCGGGAGTGGGTTGAACGATGAGCAGTTCTTC.

This clone appeared once. V and J are TRBV7-2 and TRBJ1-3, with D unresolved. The germline CDR1 and CDR2 sequences are SGHTA and FQGNSA. The CDR3 runs to 15 residues. Trimming stripped 7 bases from V and 0 bases from J, with 13 bases between. The CDR3 loop is CASTHSTNSGNTIYF. The CDR3 coding sequence is TGTGCCAGCACCCATTCCACGAACTCTGGAAACACCATATATTTT.

The chain has TRBV6-6 and TRBJ2-5; D is unresolved. The V and J ends lost 7 bases and 2 bases respectively, with 20 bases between them. Germline V gene data show CDR1 as MNHNY and CDR2 as SVGAGI (reference sequence). The CDR3 is 16 amino acids. This CDR3 is CASILPSLDTQETQYF. The CDR3 coding sequence is TGTGCCAGCATTCTTCCCAGTCTAGACACTCAAGAGACCCAGTACTTC.

This clone was counted once. The rearrangement links TRBV5-4 to TRBJ2-1; TRBD2 agrees at 12 bases. Germline V CDR1 and CDR2: SGHNT, YYREEE (reference sequence). This CDR3 spans 15 amino acids. V dropped 3 bases and J dropped 6; count of bases not matched to a gene: 4. Here the CDR3 reads CASSSSGRAGNEQFF. CDR3 sequence (DNA): TGTGCCAGCAGCTCTAGCGGGAGGGCCGGCAATGAGCAGTTCTTC.

V and J are TRBV11-2 and TRBJ2-1; D is undetermined. The CDR3 extends over 15 amino acids. Germline values: CDR1 SGHAT, CDR2 FQNNGV. Deletions cut 5 bases from V and 2 bases from J, with 13 bases between. In nucleotides, the CDR3 is TGTGCCAGCAGCCCGACCGTTAGTCCCTACAATGAGCAGTTCTTC. Translated, it gives CASSPTVSPYNEQFF.

CDR3 sequence (DNA): TGTGCCAGCAGTCTAGACAGGGGACGGTACACCTTC. This codes for CASSLDRGRYTF. This chain connects TRBV28 to TRBJ1-2, with TRBD1 identical over 8 bases. J lost 11 bases, V lost 5 bases, and 7 bases had no gene match. Per germline, CDR1 MDHEN and CDR2 SYDVKM. This CDR3 is 12 amino acids long.

The chain couples TRBV12-5 to TRBJ1-5, with TRBD1 matching over 9 bases. V gave up 7 bases and J gave up 3 bases; unmatched junction bases: 10. The germline V gene encodes CDR1 LGHNT and CDR2 FRNRAP. The CDR3 is 16 amino acids. The CDR3 region is CASASGQGFDNQPQHF. For the CDR3, the DNA is TGTGCTAGTGCCTCCGGACAGGGGTTCGACAATCAGCCCCAGCATTTT.

This chain uses TRBV7-2 with TRBJ1-1; D not resolved. The V end lost 1 base, the J end lost 10 bases, and 10 bases lay between the germline ends. The CDR3 contains 12 residues. Germline CDR1 SGHTA, CDR2 FQGNSA. The DNA for the CDR3 is TGTGCCAGCAGCTTAGACGAGGCGGGAGCTTTCTTT. This encodes CASSLDEAGAFF.

This rearrangement joins TRBV5-4 to TRBJ2-6; no firm D call. Between the trimmed V and J ends, which lost 0 bases and 1 base, there was a span of 8 bases. The CDR3 has 16 amino acids. CDR1 is SGHNT, CDR2 YYREEE, per germline (reference sequence). The CDR3 DNA reads as TGTGCCAGCAGCTTGGAACCTGGATCTGGGGCCAACGTCCTGACTTTC. Protein product: CASSLEPGSGANVLTF.

This chain connects TRBV5-1 to TRBJ2-1; the D is unclear. V was clipped by 3 bases and J by 4 bases, with 14 bases between them. The CDR3 length is 15 residues. CDR1 is SGHRS, CDR2 YFSETQ, per germline. The CDR3 sequence is CASSSAEPAYNEQFF. In DNA, the CDR3 is TGCGCCAGCAGCTCGGCCGAGCCGGCATACAATGAGCAGTTCTTC.

The chain carries TRBV6-5 and TRBJ2-6; no clear D. The length of the CDR3 is 13 residues. V lost 5 bases to trimming and J lost 2 bases, with 4 bases between them. CDR1 is MNHEY and CDR2 is SVGAGI in the germline V gene. CDR3 nucleotides: TGTGCCAGCAGTAATCCTGGGGCCAACGTCCTGACTTTC. Its protein is CASSNPGANVLTF.

V is TRBV4-1 and J is TRBJ2-2, with D tentatively TRBD1 (6 bases). V lost 3 bases to trimming and J lost 4 bases, with 15 bases between them. The CDR3 is 16 amino acids. In germline, CDR1 is MGHRA, CDR2 YSYEKL. The DNA for the CDR3 is TGCGCCAGCAGCCAGCTACAGGGCCGGGGCACCGGGGAGCTGTTTTTT. Translating it yields CASSQLQGRGTGELFF.

This chain links TRBV7-2 with TRBJ1-5, with 7 positions matching TRBD1. CDR1 SGHTA and CDR2 FQGNSA come from the germline V gene. The CDR3 totals 13 residues. The junction had 3 bases not matched to a gene; V was cut back by 5 bases and J by 5 bases. The CDR3 here is CASSPRGDQPQHF. The DNA of the CDR3 is TGTGCCAGCAGCCCCAGGGGGGATCAGCCCCAGCATTTT.

This rearrangement joins TRBV14 to TRBJ2-7, with TRBD1 as a possible D gene (6 bases). Trimming pared 0 bases from V and 1 base from J, leaving 7 bases between. This CDR3 contains 14 residues. Germline loops: CDR1 SGHDN, CDR2 FVKESK. DNA of the CDR3: TGTGCCAGCAGCCAAGATACAGGGTCCTACGAGCAGTACTTC. Protein product: CASSQDTGSYEQYF.

This clone appeared once. This chain joins TRBV7-2 and TRBJ2-5; TRBD1 matches at 8 bases. The CDR3 is made up of 16 amino acids. Germline trimming cut 2 bases from V and 2 bases from J; bases unmatched to any gene: 7. In germline, CDR1 is SGHTA, CDR2 FQGNSA. The CDR3 DNA reads as TGTGCCAGCAGCTTAACAGGGGGGATTGGGCAAGAGACCCAGTACTTC. Amino acid sequence: CASSLTGGIGQETQYF. The full variable domain, completed using reference TRBV7-2 and TRBJ2-5, is GAGVSQSPSNKVTEKGKDVELRCDPISGHTALYWYRQSLGQGLEFLIYFQGNSAPDKSGLPSDRFSAERTGGSVSTLTIQRTQQEDSAVYLCASSLTGGIGQETQYFGPGTRLLVL.

CDR3 coding DNA: TGCGCCAGCAGCCAAGAAGGCAGGGGGCTGTTTTTT. Its protein is CASSQEGRGLFF. The chain carries TRBV4-3 and TRBJ1-4, with 7 bases aligning to TRBD1. This CDR3 contains 12 residues. The V gene's germline CDR1 is LGHNA and CDR2 YSLEER. The junction had 3 bases not matched to a gene; V was cut back by 0 bases and J by 14 bases.

This chain joins TRBV18 and TRBJ2-2; possible D gene TRBD1, 5 bases. CDR1 KGHSH and CDR2 LQKENI come from the germline V gene. CDR3 length: 14 residues. V was trimmed by 3 bases and J by 8 bases, leaving 13 bases between them. The CDR3 region has the DNA TGTGCCAGCTCACCCCCAGGGTCTTCGGGGGAGCTGTTTTTT. Protein: CASSPPGSSGELFF.

Here the CDR3 DNA reads TGTGCCAGCAGCTTAGCCGGGACTAGTCCCTACGAGCAGTACTTC. Translation gives CASSLAGTSPYEQYF. V gene TRBV7-9 combines with J gene TRBJ2-7, with 8 positions matching TRBD2. Germline V gene lookup returns CDR1 SEHNR and CDR2 FQNEAQ (reference sequence). Trimming at V came to 0 bases and at J to 2 bases, leaving 3 bases not matched to a gene. The CDR3 has 15 residues. Using reference TRBV7-9 and TRBJ2-7 for the parts outside the CDR3, the full variable domain is DTGVSQNPRHKITKRGQNVTFRCDPISEHNRLYWYRQTLGQGPEFLTYFQNEAQLEKSRLLSDRFSAERPKGSFSTLEIQRTEQGDSAMYLCASSLAGTSPYEQYFGPGTRLTVT.

The chain links TRBV5-1 to TRBJ1-3; D gene uncertain. Germline CDR1 and CDR2: SGHRS and YFSETQ. The CDR3 spans 14 residues. V was cut by 3 bases and J by 0 bases, with 7 bases left in between. CDR3 sequence reads: CASSYDSSGNTIYF. CDR3 coding DNA: TGCGCCAGCAGCTACGACTCCTCTGGAAACACCATATATTTT.

The chain links TRBV27 to TRBJ2-7, with D hard to call. V lost 2 bases and J lost 0, with 8 bases in between. Germline V gene data show CDR1 as MNHEY and CDR2 as SMNVEV (reference sequence). CDR3 length: 14 amino acids. The CDR3 sequence: CASSLKWSSYEQYF. The CDR3 DNA sequence: TGTGCCAGCAGTTTAAAGTGGAGCTCCTACGAGCAGTACTTC.

The CDR3 here is CASSMSREETQYF. The CDR3 DNA reads TGTGCCAGTAGTATGTCCAGGGAAGAGACCCAGTACTTC. The chain uses TRBV19 and TRBJ2-5, with D possibly being TRBD1 (5 bases). The CDR3 is 13 residues long. CDR1 and CDR2 (germline): LNHDA, SQIVND (reference sequence). Trimming removed 3 bases at V and 3 bases at J, with 8 bases between.